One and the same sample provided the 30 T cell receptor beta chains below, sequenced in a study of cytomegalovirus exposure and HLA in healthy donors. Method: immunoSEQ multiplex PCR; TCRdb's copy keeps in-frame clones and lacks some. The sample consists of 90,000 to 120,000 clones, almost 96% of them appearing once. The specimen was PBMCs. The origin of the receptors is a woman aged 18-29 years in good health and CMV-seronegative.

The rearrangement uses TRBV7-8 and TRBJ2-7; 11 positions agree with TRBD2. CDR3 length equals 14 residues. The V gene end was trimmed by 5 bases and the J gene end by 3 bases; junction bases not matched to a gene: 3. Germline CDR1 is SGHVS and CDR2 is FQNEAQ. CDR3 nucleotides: TGTGCCAGCAGCGATACTAGCGGGGGCTACGAGCAGTACTTC. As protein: CASSDTSGGYEQYF.

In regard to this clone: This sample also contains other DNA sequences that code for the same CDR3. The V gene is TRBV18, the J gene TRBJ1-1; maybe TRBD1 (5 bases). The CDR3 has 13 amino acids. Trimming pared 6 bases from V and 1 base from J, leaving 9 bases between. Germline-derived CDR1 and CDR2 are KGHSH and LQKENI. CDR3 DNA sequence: TGTGCCAGCTCGCCCCAGGGGAACACTGAAGCTTTCTTT. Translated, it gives CASSPQGNTEAFF.

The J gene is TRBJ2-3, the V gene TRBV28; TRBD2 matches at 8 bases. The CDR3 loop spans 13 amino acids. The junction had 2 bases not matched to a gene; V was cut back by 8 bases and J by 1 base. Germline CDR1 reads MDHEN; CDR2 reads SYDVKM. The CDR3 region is CASGSGGTDTQYF. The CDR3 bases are TGTGCCAGCGGTAGCGGGGGCACAGATACGCAGTATTTT.

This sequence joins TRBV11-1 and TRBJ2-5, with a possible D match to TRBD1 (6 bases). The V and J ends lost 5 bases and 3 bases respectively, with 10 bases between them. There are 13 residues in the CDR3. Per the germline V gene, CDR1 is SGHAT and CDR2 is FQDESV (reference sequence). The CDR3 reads CASSMTGEETQYF. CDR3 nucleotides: TGTGCCAGCAGCATGACAGGAGAAGAGACCCAGTACTTC.

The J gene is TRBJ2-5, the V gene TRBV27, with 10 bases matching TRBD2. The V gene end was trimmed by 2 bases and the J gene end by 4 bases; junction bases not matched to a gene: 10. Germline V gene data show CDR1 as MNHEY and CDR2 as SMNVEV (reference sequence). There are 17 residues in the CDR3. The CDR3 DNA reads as TGTGCCAGCAGTTTAGCGGGCAGCGGGGGGGCAGGAGAGACCCAGTACTTC. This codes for CASSLAGSGGAGETQYF.

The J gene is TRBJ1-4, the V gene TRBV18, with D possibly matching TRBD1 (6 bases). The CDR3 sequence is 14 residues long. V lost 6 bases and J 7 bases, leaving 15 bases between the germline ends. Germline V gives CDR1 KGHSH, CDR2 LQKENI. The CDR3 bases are TGTGCCAGCTCGTACGACAGGACGGGTGAAAAACTGTTTTTT. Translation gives CASSYDRTGEKLFF.

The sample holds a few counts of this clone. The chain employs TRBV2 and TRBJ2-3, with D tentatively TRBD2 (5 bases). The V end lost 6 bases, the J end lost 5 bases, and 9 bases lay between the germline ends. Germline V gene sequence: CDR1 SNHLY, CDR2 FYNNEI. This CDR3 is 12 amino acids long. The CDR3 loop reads CASSREVDTQYF. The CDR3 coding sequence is TGTGCCAGCAGCCGGGAAGTAGATACGCAGTATTTT.

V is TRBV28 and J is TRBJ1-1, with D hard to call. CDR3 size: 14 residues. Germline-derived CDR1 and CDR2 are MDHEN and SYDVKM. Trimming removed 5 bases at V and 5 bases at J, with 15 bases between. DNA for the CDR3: TGTGCCAGCAGTCCCCTAGAGGGAGCTACTGAAGCTTTCTTT. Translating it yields CASSPLEGATEAFF.

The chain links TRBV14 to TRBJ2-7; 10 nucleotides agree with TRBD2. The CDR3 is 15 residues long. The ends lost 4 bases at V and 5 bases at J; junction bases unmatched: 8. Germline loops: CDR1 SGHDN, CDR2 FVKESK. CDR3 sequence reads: CASSLIGTSVNEQYF. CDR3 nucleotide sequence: TGTGCCAGCAGCCTCATCGGGACTAGCGTCAACGAGCAGTACTTC.

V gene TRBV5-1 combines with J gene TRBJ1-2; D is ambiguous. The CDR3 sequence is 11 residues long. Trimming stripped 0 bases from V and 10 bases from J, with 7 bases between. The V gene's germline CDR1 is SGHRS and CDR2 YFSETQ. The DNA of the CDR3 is TGCGCCAGCAGCTTGGCTAATACCTACACCTTC. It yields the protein CASSLANTYTF.

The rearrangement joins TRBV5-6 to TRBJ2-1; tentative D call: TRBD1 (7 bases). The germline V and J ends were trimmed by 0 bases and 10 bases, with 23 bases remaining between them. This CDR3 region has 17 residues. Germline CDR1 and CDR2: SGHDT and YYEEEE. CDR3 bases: TGTGCCAGCAGCTTGGTAGCGTCAGGGGGGACACAATGGGAGCAGTTCTTC. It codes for CASSLVASGGTQWEQFF.

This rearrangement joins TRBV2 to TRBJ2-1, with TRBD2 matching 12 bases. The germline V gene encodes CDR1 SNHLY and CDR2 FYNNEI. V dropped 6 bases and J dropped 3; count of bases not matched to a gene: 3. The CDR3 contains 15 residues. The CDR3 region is CASRRTSGIYNEQFF. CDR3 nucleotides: TGTGCCAGCAGAAGGACTAGCGGGATCTACAATGAGCAGTTCTTC.

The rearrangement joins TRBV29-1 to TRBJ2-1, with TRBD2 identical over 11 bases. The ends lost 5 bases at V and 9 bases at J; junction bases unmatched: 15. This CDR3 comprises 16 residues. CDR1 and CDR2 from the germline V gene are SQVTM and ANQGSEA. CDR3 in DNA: TGCAGCGTTCGGAAGGGAGCGACTAGCGGGGTTAGTGAGCAGTTCTTC. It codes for CSVRKGATSGVSEQFF.

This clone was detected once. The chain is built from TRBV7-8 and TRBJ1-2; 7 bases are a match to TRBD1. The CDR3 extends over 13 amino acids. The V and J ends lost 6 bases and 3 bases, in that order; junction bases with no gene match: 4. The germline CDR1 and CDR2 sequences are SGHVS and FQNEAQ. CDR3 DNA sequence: TGTGCCAGCAGGCCAGACAGGGACTATGGCTACACCTTC. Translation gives CASRPDRDYGYTF.

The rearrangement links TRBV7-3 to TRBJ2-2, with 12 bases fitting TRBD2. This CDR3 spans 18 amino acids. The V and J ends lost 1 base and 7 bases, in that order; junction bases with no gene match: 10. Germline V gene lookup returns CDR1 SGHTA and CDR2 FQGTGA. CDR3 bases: TGTGCCAGCAGCTTAATGGGGCCGGGACTAGCGGGTATCGGGGAGCTGTTTTTT. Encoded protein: CASSLMGPGLAGIGELFF.

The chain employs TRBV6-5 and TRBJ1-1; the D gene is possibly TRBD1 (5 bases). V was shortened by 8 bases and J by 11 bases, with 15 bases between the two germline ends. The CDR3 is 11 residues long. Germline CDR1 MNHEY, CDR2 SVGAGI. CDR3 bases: TGTGCCAGCGGCCCTCTGGGGGGGGCTTTCTTT. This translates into CASGPLGGAFF.

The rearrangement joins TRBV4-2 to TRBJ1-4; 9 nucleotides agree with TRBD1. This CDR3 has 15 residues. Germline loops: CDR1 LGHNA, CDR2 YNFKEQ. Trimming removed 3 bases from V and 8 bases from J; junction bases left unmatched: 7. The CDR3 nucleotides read TGTGCCAGCAGCCAGGCGGGACAGGGAAGCGAAAAACTGTTTTTT. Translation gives CASSQAGQGSEKLFF.

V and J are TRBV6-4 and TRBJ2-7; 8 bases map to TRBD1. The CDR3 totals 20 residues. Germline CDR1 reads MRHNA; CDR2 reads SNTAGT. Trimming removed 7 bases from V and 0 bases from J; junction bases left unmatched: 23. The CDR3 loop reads CASTKVPKYWTGKLSYEQYF. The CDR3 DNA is TGTGCCAGCACCAAAGTCCCAAAATATTGGACAGGGAAGCTCTCCTACGAGCAGTACTTC.

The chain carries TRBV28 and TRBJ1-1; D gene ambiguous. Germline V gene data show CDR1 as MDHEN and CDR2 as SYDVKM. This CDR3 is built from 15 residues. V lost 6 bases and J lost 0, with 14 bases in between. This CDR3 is CASSPPSRVNTEAFF. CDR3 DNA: TGTGCCAGCAGCCCGCCCTCGAGAGTGAACACTGAAGCTTTCTTT.

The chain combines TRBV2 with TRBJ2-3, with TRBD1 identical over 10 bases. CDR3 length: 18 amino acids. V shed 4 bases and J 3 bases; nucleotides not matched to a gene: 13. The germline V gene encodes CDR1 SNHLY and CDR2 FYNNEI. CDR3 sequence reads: CASSVFRDRGTWTDTQYF. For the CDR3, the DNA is TGTGCCAGCAGTGTGTTCCGGGACAGGGGAACGTGGACAGATACGCAGTATTTT.

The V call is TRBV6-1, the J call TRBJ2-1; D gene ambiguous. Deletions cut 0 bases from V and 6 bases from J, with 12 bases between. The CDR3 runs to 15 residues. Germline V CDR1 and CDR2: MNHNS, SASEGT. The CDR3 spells CASSEANRGPNEQFF. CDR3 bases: TGTGCCAGCAGTGAAGCCAATAGAGGTCCCAATGAGCAGTTCTTC.

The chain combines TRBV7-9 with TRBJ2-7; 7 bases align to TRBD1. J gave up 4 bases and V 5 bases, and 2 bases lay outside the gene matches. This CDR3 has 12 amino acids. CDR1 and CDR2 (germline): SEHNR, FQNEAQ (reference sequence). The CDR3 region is CASSRGQYEQYF. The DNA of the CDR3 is TGTGCCAGCAGCAGGGGACAGTACGAGCAGTACTTC.

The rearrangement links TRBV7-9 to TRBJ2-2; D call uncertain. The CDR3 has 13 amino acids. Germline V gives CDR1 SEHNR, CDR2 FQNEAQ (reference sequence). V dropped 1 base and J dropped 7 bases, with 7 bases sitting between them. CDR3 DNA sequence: TGTGCCAGCAGCTTAGACGTCGGCGGGGAGCTGTTTTTT. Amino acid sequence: CASSLDVGGELFF.

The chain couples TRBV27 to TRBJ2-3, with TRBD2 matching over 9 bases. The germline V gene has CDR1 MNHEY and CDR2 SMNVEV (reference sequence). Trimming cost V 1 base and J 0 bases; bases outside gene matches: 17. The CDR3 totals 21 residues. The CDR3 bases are TGTGCCAGCAGTTTATGGGGACGCGGGGGGGCCATAATCCTTAGCACAGATACGCAGTATTTT. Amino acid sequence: CASSLWGRGGAIILSTDTQYF.

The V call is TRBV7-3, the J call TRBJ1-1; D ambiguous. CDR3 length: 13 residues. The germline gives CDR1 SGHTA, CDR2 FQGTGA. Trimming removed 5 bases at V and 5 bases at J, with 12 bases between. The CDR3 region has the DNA TGTGCCAGCAGCGACCCGACCGGGACTGAAGCTTTCTTT. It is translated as CASSDPTGTEAFF.

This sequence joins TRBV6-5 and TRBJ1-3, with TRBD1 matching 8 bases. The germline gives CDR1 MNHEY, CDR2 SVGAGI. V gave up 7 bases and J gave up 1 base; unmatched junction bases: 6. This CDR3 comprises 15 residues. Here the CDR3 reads CASTLDRGSGNTIYF. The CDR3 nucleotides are TGTGCCAGCACCTTAGACAGGGGATCTGGAAACACCATATATTTT.

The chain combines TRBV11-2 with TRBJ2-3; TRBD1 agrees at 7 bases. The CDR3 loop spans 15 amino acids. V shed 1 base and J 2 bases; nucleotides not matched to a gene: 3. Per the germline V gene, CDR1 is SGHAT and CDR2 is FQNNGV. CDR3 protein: CASSLGQGDTDTQYF. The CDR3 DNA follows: TGTGCCAGCAGCTTAGGGCAGGGGGACACAGATACGCAGTATTTT.

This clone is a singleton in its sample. CDR3 amino acids: CASSPGSYGYTF. DNA for the CDR3: TGTGCCAGTAGTCCAGGGTCGTATGGCTACACCTTC. The chain carries TRBV19 and TRBJ1-2; a possible D gene is TRBD1 (5 bases). The V gene's germline CDR1 is LNHDA and CDR2 SQIVND (reference sequence). V was shortened by 5 bases and J by 5 bases, with 9 bases between the two germline ends. The CDR3 extends over 12 amino acids.

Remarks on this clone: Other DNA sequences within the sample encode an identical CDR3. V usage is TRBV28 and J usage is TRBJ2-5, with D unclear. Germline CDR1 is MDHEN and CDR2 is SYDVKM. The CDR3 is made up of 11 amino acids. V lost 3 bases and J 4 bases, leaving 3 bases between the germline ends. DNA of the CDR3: TGTGCCAGCAGTTTCCTAGAGACCCAGTACTTC. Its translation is CASSFLETQYF. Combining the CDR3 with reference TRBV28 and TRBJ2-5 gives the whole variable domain DVKVTQSSRYLVKRTGEKVFLECVQDMDHENMFWYRQDPGLGLRLIYFSYDVKMKEKGDIPEGYSVSREKKERFSLILESASTNQTSMYLCASSFLETQYFGPGTRLLVL.

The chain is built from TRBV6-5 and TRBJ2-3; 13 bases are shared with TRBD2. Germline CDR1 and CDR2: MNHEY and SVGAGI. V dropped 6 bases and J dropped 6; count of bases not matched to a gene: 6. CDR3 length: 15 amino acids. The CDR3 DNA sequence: TGTGCCAGCAGGGGGGGACTAGCGGGGCACGATACGCAGTATTTT. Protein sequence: CASRGGLAGHDTQYF.